The 10 T cell receptor beta chains reported below all come from one sample, sequenced in a study of control samples from healthy donors and cancer patients (TCRdb year 2020). Libraries were made using the immunoSEQ multiplex PCR assay. TCRdb mirrors the immuneACCESS table, restricted to in-frame sequences. Some clones are absent from its copies; in checked studies, under half trace to an unresolved V gene, and the reason for the others is unknown. This sample comprises about 59,000 clones, approximately 92% of them detected only once. The ten largest clones capture 1.5% to 2% of the sample. Source material: PBMCs. The receptors stem from a man aged 35 to 55 with colorectal cancer.

The rearrangement links TRBV7-2 to TRBJ1-1; D may be TRBD1 (5 bases). The CDR3 covers 14 residues. Germline V gives CDR1 SGHTA, CDR2 FQGNSA. V dropped 3 bases and J dropped 1 base, with 9 bases sitting between them. The CDR3 spells CASSFQGANTEAFF. The CDR3 DNA reads as TGTGCCAGCAGCTTCCAGGGCGCGAACACTGAAGCTTTCTTT.

The gene calls are TRBV30 and TRBJ1-5, with unresolved D. Germline CDR1 reads GTSNPN; CDR2 reads SVGIG (reference sequence). This CDR3 spans 13 amino acids. V lost 2 bases and J lost 4, with 9 bases in between. In DNA form, the CDR3 reads TGTGCCTGGAGTAATGGGGAAAATCAGCCCCAGCATTTT. Translation: CAWSNGENQPQHF.

The V and J genes are TRBV7-9 and TRBJ2-5; 7 bases agree with TRBD2. Germline V gene sequence: CDR1 SEHNR, CDR2 FQNEAQ (reference sequence). This CDR3 region has 15 residues. V shed 3 bases and J 5 bases; nucleotides not matched to a gene: 9. DNA for the CDR3: TGTGCCAGCAGCTTTGGGGGAGGGGACTTCGAGACCCAGTACTTC. It specifies CASSFGGGDFETQYF.

This chain connects TRBV11-3 to TRBJ2-1; D is possibly TRBD1 or TRBD2 (5 bases each). The V gene lost 1 base and the J gene lost 6 bases, with 13 bases spanning the gap. Germline CDR1 and CDR2: SGHNT and YENEEA. There are 15 residues in the CDR3. The CDR3: CASSLVGGIGNEQFF. CDR3 in DNA: TGTGCCAGCAGCTTAGTTGGGGGAATCGGCAATGAGCAGTTCTTC.

This chain uses TRBV7-2 with TRBJ1-2, with D maybe TRBD1 (5 bases). The germline V gene has CDR1 SGHTA and CDR2 FQGNSA. V was pared by 2 bases and J by 5 bases, with 15 bases between. There are 15 residues in the CDR3. In nucleotides, the CDR3 is TGTGCCAGCAGCTTACTTGGGACCCCTCAATATGGCTACACCTTC. This sequence encodes CASSLLGTPQYGYTF.

The chain uses TRBV19 and TRBJ1-1; TRBD1 is a possible D gene (6 bases). Trimming stripped 8 bases from V and 0 bases from J, with 7 bases between. The CDR3 is 12 residues long. Germline-derived CDR1 and CDR2 are LNHDA and SQIVND (reference sequence). CDR3 sequence: CASRTVNTEAFF. The CDR3 nucleotides are TGTGCCAGTCGGACAGTGAACACTGAAGCTTTCTTT.

This chain joins TRBV6-5 and TRBJ2-7; D remains ambiguous. CDR1 MNHEY and CDR2 SVGAGI come from the germline V gene. V was shortened by 6 bases and J by 2 bases, with 11 bases between the two germline ends. The CDR3 is made up of 13 amino acids. CDR3 protein: CASSPPPPYEQYF. DNA of the CDR3: TGTGCCAGCAGCCCGCCCCCCCCCTACGAGCAGTACTTC.

The chain couples TRBV6-6 to TRBJ1-6; TRBD1 agrees at 9 bases. V was pared by 5 bases and J by 8 bases, with 7 bases of the junction left unmatched. The length of the CDR3 is 15 residues. CDR1 is MNHNY and CDR2 is SVGAGI in the germline V gene (reference sequence). The CDR3 protein is CASSDLDRGDSPLHF. In nucleotides, the CDR3 is TGTGCCAGCAGTGACCTCGACAGGGGGGATTCACCCCTCCACTTT.

This chain joins TRBV29-1 and TRBJ1-1, with D perhaps matching TRBD1 (5 bases). Trimming stripped 3 bases from V and 11 bases from J, with 16 bases between. The CDR3 runs to 12 residues. Germline CDR1 reads SQVTM; CDR2 reads ANQGSEA. CDR3 amino acids: CSVDQGAGGAFF. The CDR3, as DNA: TGCAGCGTTGACCAGGGAGCGGGGGGGGCTTTCTTT.

This clone was counted a single time. This chain uses TRBV21-1 with TRBJ2-7. TRBV21-1 is a listed pseudogene. CDR3 size: 15 residues. The CDR3 region is CASSKRSPGTTEQYF. The CDR3 DNA is TGTGCCAGCAGCAAACGGAGCCCAGGGACCACCGAGCAGTACTTC.